A selection of T cell receptor beta chains follows, all from one sample in a study of blood T cell repertoires in COVID-19. The repertoire was sequenced with immunoSEQ multiplex PCR; TCRdb's copy has only in-frame clones and lacks some. In the table there are about 300,000 clones, roughly 85% of which are singletons. The material sequenced was PBMCs or T cells enriched from blood (not recorded which). The receptors were gathered from a woman in her 30s who had recovered from COVID-19. The CDR3 runs from the conserved cysteine through the conserved F or W. Fields, in order: clone size, V gene, J gene, D gene, CDR3 DNA, CDR3 protein. D genes are given only for firm matches. Where a row states a size, it is once, few, many or the class of an expanded clone; other rows omit it.

size: -
V: TRBV10-2
J: TRBJ2-6
D: -
DNA: TGCGCCAGCAGGTCGGCTGGGGCCAACGTCCTGACTTTC
CDR3: CASRSAGANVLTF

size: -
V: TRBV30
J: TRBJ1-3
D: -
DNA: TGTGCCTGGAGTCCCCCCCTGGGGGGTGGGTCTGGAAACACCATATATTTT
CDR3: CAWSPPLGGGSGNTIYF

size: -
V: TRBV7-2
J: TRBJ2-3
D: -
DNA: TGTGCCAGCAGCTTACCTAGCATGCATACGCAGTATTTT
CDR3: CASSLPSMHTQYF

size: -
V: TRBV6-2/TRBV6-3
J: TRBJ2-7
D: -
DNA: TGTGCCAGCAGTTCCGGCAGGGCCCCCTCCTACGAGCAGTACTTC
CDR3: CASSSGRAPSYEQYF

size: -
V: TRBV30
J: TRBJ1-2
D: TRBD1
DNA: TGTGCCTGGAAACCGGGACAGGGAGGCCCTAACTATGGCTACACCTTC
CDR3: CAWKPGQGGPNYGYTF

size: -
V: TRBV30
J: TRBJ1-1
D: TRBD1
DNA: TGTGCCTGGAGTGTAAGTCTGGGGACAGATGAAGCTTTCTTT
CDR3: CAWSVSLGTDEAFF

size: few
V: TRBV19
J: TRBJ1-6
D: -
DNA: TGTGCCAGTAGTATAGATCATGATTCACCCCTCCACTTT
CDR3: CASSIDHDSPLHF

size: -
V: TRBV30
J: TRBJ2-2
D: TRBD1
DNA: TGTGCCTGGAGCGGCAGGGACAGAATCCGAACCACCGGGGAGCTGTTTTTT
CDR3: CAWSGRDRIRTTGELFF

size: -
V: TRBV2
J: TRBJ1-1
D: TRBD1
DNA: TGTGCCAGCAGCCGGACAGGGTCCGTGGCTTTCTTT
CDR3: CASSRTGSVAFF

size: -
V: TRBV29-1
J: TRBJ1-1
D: -
DNA: TGCAGCGTTGTCGACAGTAACACTGAAGCTTTCTTT
CDR3: CSVVDSNTEAFF

size: -
V: TRBV30
J: TRBJ2-4
D: -
DNA: TGTGCCTGGGGGCCTAACCGAGGGGCCAAAAACATTCAGTACTTC
CDR3: CAWGPNRGAKNIQYF

size: -
V: TRBV4-1
J: TRBJ1-1
D: -
DNA: TGCGCCAGCAGCCAAGAACGGTGGCGGGAGGGCACTGAAGCTTTCTTT
CDR3: CASSQERWREGTEAFF

size: few
V: TRBV5-1
J: TRBJ2-1
D: -
DNA: TGCGCCAGCAGCCAAAGCTCCGGGACAACCGAGCAGTTCTTC
CDR3: CASSQSSGTTEQFF

size: few
V: TRBV27
J: TRBJ1-2
D: -
DNA: TGTGCCAGCAGTTTGACAGCCTTTAATGGCTACACCTTC
CDR3: CASSLTAFNGYTF

size: -
V: TRBV2
J: TRBJ1-2
D: TRBD1
DNA: TGTGCCAGCAGTGAGACAGGGTCCTATGGCTACACCTTC
CDR3: CASSETGSYGYTF

size: -
V: TRBV5-1
J: TRBJ2-7
D: TRBD2
DNA: TGCGCCAGCAGCTTGTTTAGCGGGGACTACGAGCAGTACTTC
CDR3: CASSLFSGDYEQYF

size: -
V: TRBV24-1
J: TRBJ2-2
D: TRBD1
DNA: TGTGCCACCAGTGATTTGGGACAGGGGTCGGGGGAGCTGTTTTTT
CDR3: CATSDLGQGSGELFF